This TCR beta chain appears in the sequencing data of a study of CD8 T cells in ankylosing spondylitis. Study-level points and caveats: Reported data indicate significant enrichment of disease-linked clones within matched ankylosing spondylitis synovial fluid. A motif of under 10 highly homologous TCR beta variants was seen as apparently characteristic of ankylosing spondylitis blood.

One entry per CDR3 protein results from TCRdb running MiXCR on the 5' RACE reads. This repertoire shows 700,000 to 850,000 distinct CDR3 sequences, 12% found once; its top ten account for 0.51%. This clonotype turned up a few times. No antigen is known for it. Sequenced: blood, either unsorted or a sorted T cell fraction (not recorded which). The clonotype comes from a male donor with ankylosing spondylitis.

In nucleotides, the CDR3 is TGTGCCATCAGTGACATGTCTGGAAACACCATATATTTT. Protein sequence: CAISDMSGNTIYF. The rearrangement uses TRBV10-3 and TRBJ1-3; D gene ambiguous. This CDR3 comprises 13 residues. The germline V gene has CDR1 ENHRY and CDR2 SYGVKD. V lost 3 bases, J lost 1 base, and 4 bases lay in between.